The rows below give T cell receptor beta chains drawn from one sample of a study of cytomegalovirus exposure and HLA in healthy donors. Sequencing used immunoSEQ multiplex PCR; TCRdb keeps in-frame clones, though not all of them. Of 100,000 to 150,000 clones in the sample, roughly 87% were seen once. Input material: PBMCs. The receptor set was obtained from a woman between 18 and 29 years old in good health and CMV-seronegative. Each CDR3 is given with its conserved first and last residue. The order of the fields is V gene, D gene, clone size, J gene, CDR3 DNA, CDR3 protein. The D gene is left open where the match is weak. The size entry is marked missing in some rows and otherwise reads once, few, many or a size class.

TRBV29-1	-	-	TRBJ1-2	TGCAGCGTTGGCCCCTTTGGGGCAGGGGACGCAGCCCCTAACTATGGCTACACCTTC	CSVGPFGAGDAAPNYGYTF
TRBV9	-	-	TRBJ1-2	TGTGCCAGCAGCGCAGGAGCCCCAGGGTCCCCAGACTATGGCTACACCTTC	CASSAGAPGSPDYGYTF
TRBV7-2	-	-	TRBJ2-7	TGTGCCAGCAGCCCCGGGACACAGTCCTACGAGCAGTACTTC	CASSPGTQSYEQYF
TRBV29-1	TRBD1	-	TRBJ1-3	TGCAGCGTTGAAGATCCAGGGGGCGGAAACACCATATATTTT	CSVEDPGGGNTIYF
TRBV7-2	-	-	TRBJ1-2	TGTGCCAGCAGCTTAAGCGCGGGGCCTAACTATGGCTACACCTTC	CASSLSAGPNYGYTF
TRBV2	-	-	TRBJ1-2	TGTGCCAGCAGTGACAGGGAAGGCGCCTATGGCTACACCTTC	CASSDREGAYGYTF
TRBV9	-	once	TRBJ2-7	TGTGCCAGCAGCGTAGGTGCAGGGGCCGCAGGTGGGCAGTACTTC	CASSVGAGAAGGQYF
TRBV10-3	-	-	TRBJ2-3	TGTGCCATCAGTCCTTCCGGGGGGCTGGCAGATACGCAGTATTTT	CAISPSGGLADTQYF
TRBV9	TRBD2	-	TRBJ2-5	TGTGCCAGCAGCGTAAGCACCCCTCGTCCTAGCGGGGTAGAGACCCAGTACTTC	CASSVSTPRPSGVETQYF
TRBV6-1	-	-	TRBJ1-6	TGTGCCAGCAGTGCAATCCCCAGTAATTCACCCCTCCACTTT	CASSAIPSNSPLHF
TRBV7-9	-	-	TRBJ1-4	TGTGCCAGCAGCTTATCTGGACTGACTAATGAAAAACTGTTTTTT	CASSLSGLTNEKLFF
TRBV4-2	TRBD2	once	TRBJ2-3	TGTGCCAGCAGCCAAGGGACTAGCGGGGGGGCCGGGGCAGATACGCAGTATTTT	CASSQGTSGGAGADTQYF
TRBV2	TRBD1	-	TRBJ2-6	TGTGCCAGCAGTCGGGATGGGACAGGCCTCTCTGGGGCCAACGTCCTGACTTTC	CASSRDGTGLSGANVLTF
TRBV10-3	-	-	TRBJ1-1	TGTGCCAGCAGCCCAGGGGCAGGGACATACACTGAAGCTTTCTTT	CASSPGAGTYTEAFF
TRBV6-6	TRBD1	-	TRBJ1-2	TGTGCCAGCAGTTACAGGACAGGGCCCCATGGCTACACCTTC	CASSYRTGPHGYTF
TRBV4-2	TRBD2	few	TRBJ2-1	TGTGCCAGCAGCCAAGATCCTAGCGGGGGGTACAATGAGCAGTTCTTC	CASSQDPSGGYNEQFF
TRBV1	-	-	TRBJ2-3	TGCACCAGCAGCCAAGCCACGCGACCTGGGACTAGCGGGGGGTCCTCCCTCACAGATACGCAGTATTTT	CTSSQATRPGTSGGSSLTDTQYF
TRBV5-1	TRBD2	-	TRBJ2-7	TGCGCCAGCAGCCCATTATCAACTAGCGGGGGGGCCCGCGAGCAGTACTTC	CASSPLSTSGGAREQYF
TRBV6-5	TRBD1	-	TRBJ1-1	TGTGCCAGCAGAGCGACAGGGGGTACTGAAGCTTTCTTT	CASRATGGTEAFF
TRBV15	-	once	TRBJ2-6	TGTGCCACCAGCGAGGGTGCCTCTGGGGCCAACGTCCTGACTTTC	CATSEGASGANVLTF
TRBV2	TRBD1	-	TRBJ1-1	TGTGCCAGCAGTCACACAGTGACAGGCAAGACAGGGTCTGAAGCTTTCTTT	CASSHTVTGKTGSEAFF
TRBV10-2	TRBD2	-	TRBJ2-2	TGCGCCAGCAGGCCGGGACTAGCGGGAACGAACACCGGGGAGCTGTTTTTT	CASRPGLAGTNTGELFF
TRBV15	TRBD1	-	TRBJ1-6	TGTGCCACCAGCAGAGAGGGGACCGACAGGGGACCCAACTATAATTCACCCCTCCACTTT	CATSREGTDRGPNYNSPLHF
TRBV27	TRBD2	-	TRBJ2-7	TGTGCCAGCAGTTTAAGGACTAGCGGGGATCCGAGCTCCTACGAGCAGTACTTC	CASSLRTSGDPSSYEQYF
TRBV13	-	-	TRBJ2-3	TGTGCCAGCAGAGACGGAGGAGATACGCAGTATTTT	CASRDGGDTQYF
TRBV27	TRBD1	-	TRBJ1-2	TGTGCCAGCAGTTTATCCGGACAGGGGGGATTCTATGGCTACACCTTC	CASSLSGQGGFYGYTF
TRBV6-5	-	-	TRBJ1-1	TGTGCCAGCAGTTACGCGGGGCCCGGTCGGACTGAAGCTTTCTTT	CASSYAGPGRTEAFF
TRBV7-8	-	-	TRBJ1-2	TGTGCCAGCAGCTTAGTACAGGGAGACTATGGCTACACCTTC	CASSLVQGDYGYTF
TRBV5-1	-	-	TRBJ2-3	TGCGCCAGCAGCTTGGCAGGTAACACAGATACGCAGTATTTT	CASSLAGNTDTQYF